These 4 T cell receptor beta chains were all obtained from the same sample, sequenced in a study of identical twins. TCRdb itself ran the 5' RACE reads through MiXCR, one entry per CDR3 protein. The repertoire holds approximately 260,000 distinct CDR3 sequences, over 12% seen once, with 8.8% in the top ten. The sample was memory (CD45RO+) T cells sorted from blood. The receptors derive from a woman aged 18-29 years in good health.

This clonotype has at least ten counts. This chain uses TRBV20-1 with TRBJ2-3; D perhaps matches TRBD2 (5 bases). The V end was cut by 6 bases, the J end by 1 base, with 11 bases between. This CDR3 contains 13 residues. Germline V lookup: CDR1 DFQATT, CDR2 SNEGSKA (reference sequence). The CDR3 DNA reads TGCAGTGCCCCGGACGGGGGCACAGATACGCAGTATTTT. Translated, it gives CSAPDGGTDTQYF.

The chain joins TRBV4-3 to TRBJ2-1; possibly TRBD1 for D (5 bases). CDR1 and CDR2 (germline): LGHNA, YSLEER. This CDR3 region has 14 residues. The V end was cut by 4 bases, the J end by 5 bases, with 12 bases between. The CDR3 sequence is CASSPTPTDNEQFF. CDR3 nucleotide sequence: TGCGCCAGCAGCCCGACCCCGACAGACAATGAGCAGTTCTTC.

The table lists this clonotype with many counts. J is TRBJ2-2 and V is TRBV4-3, with a weak D call TRBD1 (6 bases). Germline-derived CDR1 and CDR2 are LGHNA and YSLEER. This CDR3 spans 17 amino acids. V lost 0 bases and J 6 bases, leaving 17 bases between the germline ends. The CDR3 loop is CASSQDPSGYRAGELFF. CDR3 coding DNA: TGCGCCAGCAGCCAAGATCCGAGCGGATACAGGGCCGGGGAGCTGTTTTTT.

The gene calls are TRBV15 and TRBJ2-5; the D gene could be TRBD1 or TRBD2 (5 bases each). Germline V CDR1 and CDR2: LNHNV, YYDKDF (reference sequence). Trimming took 0 bases from V and 5 from J, leaving 19 bases between them. The CDR3 covers 17 residues. CDR3 in amino acids: CATSRDFGGEIRETQYF. The CDR3 DNA reads as TGTGCCACCAGCAGAGATTTTGGGGGAGAAATAAGGGAGACCCAGTACTTC.